The clone carrying this T cell receptor (beta chain) was found a few times. The data are from a study of human T cells and chemical hapten exposure. Time point defined: patch test 2, 6 weeks after DPC sensitization. Treatment specified: therapeutic diphenylcyclopropenone sensitization with weekly scalp DPC. V was clipped by 3 bases and J by 7 bases, with 13 bases between them. The CDR3 covers 14 residues. Via MiXCR, TCRdb re-called the RACE reads, giving one row per CDR3 protein. The sample has roughly 150,000 distinct CDR3 sequences; about 11% are singletons. The sequence derives from a woman aged 45-65 years with alopecia areata. Some clones in this sample may be carry-over from other donors' samples. The chain is built from TRBV12-3 or TRBV12-4 and TRBJ2-1; D possibly corresponds to TRBD1 (7 bases). The input for sequencing was whole blood, taken in connection with sensitization to the hapten diphenylcyclopropenone (DPC). The CDR3 region is CASSFGRGANEQFF. CDR3 sequence (DNA): TGTGCCAGCAGTTTCGGCAGGGGGGCGAATGAGCAGTTCTTC.